The following is a T cell receptor beta chain sequence with its context. Assay used: immunoSEQ multiplex PCR; TCRdb lists only in-frame clones, some missing. The repertoire consists of approximately 40,000 clones, with 86% occurring once and the leading ten covering 24%. The sample comes from a study of PD-L1 blockade in urothelial cancer. V lost 0 bases to trimming and J lost 3 bases, with 7 bases between them. CDR3 length: 13 amino acids. CDR1 and CDR2 from the germline V gene are SGHDT and YYEEEE. This sample's time point: peripheral blood 6 weeks after treatment start. The material sequenced was PBMCs, taken around atezolizumab (anti-PD-L1) treatment. This sequence joins TRBV5-6 and TRBJ2-7, with a weak D call TRBD2 (5 bases). The sequence was obtained from a man in his 60s with urothelial cancer. The CDR3 region is CASSLATSYEQYF. CDR3 nucleotide sequence: TGTGCCAGCAGCTTGGCTACTAGCTACGAGCAGTACTTC.